What follows describes a single T cell receptor beta chain. What antigen it recognizes has not been identified. Base quality data are lacking; no much larger clone is found one base away. V gives up 2 bases and J gives up 3 bases, and the segment between their germline ends measures 10 bases. The CDR3 numbers 14 residues from cysteine through phenylalanine. CDR3 DNA is the only sequence kept; it has 42 bases, read in frame from the first base. The germline V gene (reference sequence) specifies SEHNR as CDR1 and FQNEAQ as CDR2. This entry is derived from a study of identifying expanded T cells in peripheral blood (dated 2019 in TCRdb). Study-wide context: Four technical replicates, made by sequencing separate aliquots from the same pool of genomic DNA, were compared pairwise. Study-wide findings and limitations: The authors expected biological variance in healthy repertoires might increase further over much longer intervals such as months to years. The binomial model flagged 0.95 to 1.5 differentially abundant clones between technical replicates but roughly 15 over roughly two weeks and 19 to 20 over around four weeks. Across all healthy-donor time intervals, the beta-binomial model significantly cut both the number of clones called differentially abundant and the false-positive rate. Across all healthy donors, variance in clone template counts between roughly two-week samples was found to increase significantly with total template count.

The immunoSEQ Assay, which uses bias-controlled multiplex PCR amplification of genomic DNA, was used to profile TCRbeta CDR3 regions. The study's processing was this. To quantify the absolute abundance of each unique TCRbeta CDR3 region, the sequences were collapsed and filtered. Differential abundance was assessed using a binomial (Fisher-equivalent) model and a beta-binomial model in which time-dependent variance fitted from healthy donors was added. Clones with fewer than 5 combined templates were excluded, and clones with Benjamini-Hochberg FDR below 0.01 were called differentially abundant. Using the form v = (b*log(k)+a)^2, the beta-binomial variance was modeled as a function of the total template count across the two samples. In TCRdb, the immuneACCESS table is reduced to in-frame sequences with V and J assigned. These tables do not hold every clone; where another copy was compared, an unresolved V gene accounts for under half, and the others remain unexplained. V and J calls and clone size come straight from that table; D and trimming were deduced from the DNA. Here the sample has tens of thousands of clones; about 83% occur a single time. The top ten clonotypes cover about a fifth of the sample.

During the collection period, no immune events, such as infections, were documented for the healthy donors. Time-dependent variance in a beta-binomial model of T-cell clone differential abundance was calibrated using healthy-donor blood repertoires as a training cohort. The training cohort was composed of roughly 10 healthy donors, 3 female and 7 male. Donor ages ranged from about 25 to 70 years, with an average of about 44 years. Whole blood, obtained from a commercial supplier, was collected from each healthy donor at three time points spaced approximately two weeks apart. Genomic DNA was extracted from unsorted whole blood for immunosequencing.

The chain was built from TRBV7-9 and TRBJ2-5; the D segment cannot be called with confidence. Material for sequencing was blood. The TCR was taken from a person aged 18 to 69 in good health. The CDR3 protein is CASSLSDFKETQYF. The DNA reads TGTGCCAGCAGCTTAAGCGACTTTAAAGAGACCCAGTACTTC.